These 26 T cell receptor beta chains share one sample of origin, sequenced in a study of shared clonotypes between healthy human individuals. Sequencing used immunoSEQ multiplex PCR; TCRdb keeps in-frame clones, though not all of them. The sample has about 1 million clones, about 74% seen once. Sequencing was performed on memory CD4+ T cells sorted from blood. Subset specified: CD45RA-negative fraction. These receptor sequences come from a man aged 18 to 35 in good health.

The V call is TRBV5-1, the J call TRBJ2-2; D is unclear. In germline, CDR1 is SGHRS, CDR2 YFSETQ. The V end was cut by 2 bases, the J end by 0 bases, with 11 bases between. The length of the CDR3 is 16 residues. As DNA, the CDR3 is TGCGCCAGCAGCTTACCTACAGACGCGAACACCGGGGAGCTGTTTTTT. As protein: CASSLPTDANTGELFF.

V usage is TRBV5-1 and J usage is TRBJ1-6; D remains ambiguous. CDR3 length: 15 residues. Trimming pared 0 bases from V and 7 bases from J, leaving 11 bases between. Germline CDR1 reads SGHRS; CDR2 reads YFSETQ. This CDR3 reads CASSLGTNPNSPLHF. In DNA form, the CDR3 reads TGCGCCAGCAGCTTGGGCACCAATCCCAATTCACCCCTCCACTTT.

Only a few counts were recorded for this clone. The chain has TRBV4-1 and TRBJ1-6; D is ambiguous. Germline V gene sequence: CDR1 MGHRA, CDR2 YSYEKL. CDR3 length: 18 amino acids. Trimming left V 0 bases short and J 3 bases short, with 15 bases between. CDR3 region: CASSQEGGPGLYNSPLHF. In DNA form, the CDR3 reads TGCGCCAGCAGCCAAGAAGGAGGGCCAGGTCTCTATAATTCACCCCTCCACTTT.

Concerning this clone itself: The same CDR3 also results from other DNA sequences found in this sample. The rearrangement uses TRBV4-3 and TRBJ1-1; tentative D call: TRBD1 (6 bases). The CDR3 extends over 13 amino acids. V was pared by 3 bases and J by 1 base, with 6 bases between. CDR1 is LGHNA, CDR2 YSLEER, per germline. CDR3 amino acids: CASSQTGNTEAFF. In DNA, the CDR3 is TGCGCCAGCAGCCAGACAGGGAACACTGAAGCTTTCTTT.

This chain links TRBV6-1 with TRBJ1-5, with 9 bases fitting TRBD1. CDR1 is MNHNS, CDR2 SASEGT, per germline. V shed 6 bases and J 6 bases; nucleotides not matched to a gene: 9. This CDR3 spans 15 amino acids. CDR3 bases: TGTGCCAGCAGACAGGGGGCAAGCTTAGGTCAGCCCCAGCATTTT. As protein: CASRQGASLGQPQHF.

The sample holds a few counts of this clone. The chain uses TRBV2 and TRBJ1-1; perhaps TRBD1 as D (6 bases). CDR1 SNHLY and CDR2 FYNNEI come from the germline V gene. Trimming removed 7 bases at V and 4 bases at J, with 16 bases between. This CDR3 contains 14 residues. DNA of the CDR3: TGTGCCAGCACGATCCTACAGGGAGCCACTGAAGCTTTCTTT. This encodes CASTILQGATEAFF.

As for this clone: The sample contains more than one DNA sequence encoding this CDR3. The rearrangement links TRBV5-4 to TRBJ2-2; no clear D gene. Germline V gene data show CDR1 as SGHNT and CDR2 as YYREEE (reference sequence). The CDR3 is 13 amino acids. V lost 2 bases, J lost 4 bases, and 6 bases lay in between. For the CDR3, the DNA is TGTGCCAGCAGCTTAGTGAGCACCGGGGAGCTGTTTTTT. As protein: CASSLVSTGELFF.

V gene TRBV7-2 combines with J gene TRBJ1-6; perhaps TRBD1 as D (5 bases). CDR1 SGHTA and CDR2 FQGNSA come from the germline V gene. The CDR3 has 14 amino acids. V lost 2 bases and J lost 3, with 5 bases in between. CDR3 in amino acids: CASSLQGYNSPLHF. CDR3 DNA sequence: TGTGCCAGCAGCTTACAGGGCTATAATTCACCCCTCCACTTT.

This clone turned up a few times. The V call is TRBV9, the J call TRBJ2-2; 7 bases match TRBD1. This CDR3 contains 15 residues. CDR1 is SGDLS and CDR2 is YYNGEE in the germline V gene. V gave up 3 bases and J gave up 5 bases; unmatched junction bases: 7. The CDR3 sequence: CASSAVETGTGELFF. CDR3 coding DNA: TGTGCCAGCAGCGCAGTAGAGACAGGGACCGGGGAGCTGTTTTTT. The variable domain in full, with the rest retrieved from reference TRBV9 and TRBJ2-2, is DSGVTQTPKHLITATGQRVTLRCSPRSGDLSVYWYQQSLDQGLQFLIQYYNGEERAKGNILERFSAQQFPDLHSELNLSSLELGDSALYFCASSAVETGTGELFFGEGSRLTVL.

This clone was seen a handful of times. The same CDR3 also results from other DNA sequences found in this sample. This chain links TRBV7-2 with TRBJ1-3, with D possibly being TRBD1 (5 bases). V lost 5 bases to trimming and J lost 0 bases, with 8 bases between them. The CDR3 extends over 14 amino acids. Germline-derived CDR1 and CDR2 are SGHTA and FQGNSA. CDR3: CASSRQSSGNTIYF. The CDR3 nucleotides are TGTGCCAGCAGCCGACAGTCCTCTGGAAACACCATATATTTT.

As DNA, the CDR3 is TGTGCCAGCAGCCGGACTAGCGGGAGATCCTACAATGAGCAGTTCTTC. Protein sequence: CASSRTSGRSYNEQFF. The rearrangement links TRBV5-4 to TRBJ2-1, with 13 nucleotides matching TRBD2. Germline CDR1 and CDR2: SGHNT and YYREEE (reference sequence). V lost 4 bases, J lost 1 base, and 2 bases stayed unmatched. The CDR3 spans 16 residues.

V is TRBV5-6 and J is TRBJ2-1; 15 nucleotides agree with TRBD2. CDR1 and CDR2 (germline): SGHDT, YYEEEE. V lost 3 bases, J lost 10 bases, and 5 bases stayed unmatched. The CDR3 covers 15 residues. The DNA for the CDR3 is TGTGCCAGCAGCTGGGGACTAGCGGGGGGATTAGAGCAGTTCTTC. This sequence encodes CASSWGLAGGLEQFF. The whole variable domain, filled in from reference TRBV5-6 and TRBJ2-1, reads DAGVTQSPTHLIKTRGQQVTLRCSPKSGHDTVSWYQQALGQGPQFIFQYYEEEERQRGNFPDRFSGHQFPNYSSELNVNALLLGDSALYLCASSWGLAGGLEQFFGPGTRLTVL.

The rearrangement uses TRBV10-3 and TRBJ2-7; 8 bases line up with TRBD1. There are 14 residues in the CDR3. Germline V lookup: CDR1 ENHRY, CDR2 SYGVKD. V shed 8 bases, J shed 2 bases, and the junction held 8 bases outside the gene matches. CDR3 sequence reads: CAIRGSDRAYEQYF. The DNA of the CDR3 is TGTGCCATCCGCGGCTCGGACAGGGCCTACGAGCAGTACTTC.

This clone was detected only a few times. CDR3 amino acids: CASSPPNSGTDGGYTF. CDR3 nucleotide sequence: TGTGCCAGCTCACCCCCCAATTCCGGGACAGATGGTGGCTACACCTTC. This rearrangement joins TRBV18 to TRBJ1-2; 7 positions agree with TRBD1. The CDR3 has 16 residues. J was trimmed by 7 bases and V by 3 bases; bases with no gene match: 14. Per the germline V gene, CDR1 is KGHSH and CDR2 is LQKENI. The variable domain in full, with the rest retrieved from reference TRBV18 and TRBJ1-2, is NAGVMQNPRHLVRRRGQEARLRCSPMKGHSHVYWYRQLPEEGLKFMVYLQKENIIDESGMPKERFSAEFPKEGPSILRIQQVVRGDSAAYFCASSPPNSGTDGGYTFGSGTRLTVV.

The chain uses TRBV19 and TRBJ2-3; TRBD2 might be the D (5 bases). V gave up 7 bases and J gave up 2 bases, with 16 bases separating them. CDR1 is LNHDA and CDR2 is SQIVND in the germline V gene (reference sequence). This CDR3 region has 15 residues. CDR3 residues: CASKDSSVSTDTQYF. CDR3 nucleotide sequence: TGTGCCAGTAAGGACTCGAGCGTCTCCACAGATACGCAGTATTTT.

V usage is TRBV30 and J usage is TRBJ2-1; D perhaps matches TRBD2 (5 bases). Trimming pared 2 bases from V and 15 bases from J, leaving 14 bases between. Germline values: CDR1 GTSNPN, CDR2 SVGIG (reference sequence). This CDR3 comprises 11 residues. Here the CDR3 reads CAWSKQRGGFF. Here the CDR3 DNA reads TGTGCCTGGAGTAAGCAACGGGGTGGGTTCTTC. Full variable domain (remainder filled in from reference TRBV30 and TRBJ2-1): SQTIHQWPATLVQPVGSPLSLECTVEGTSNPNLYWYRQAAGRGLQLLFYSVGIGQISSEVPQNLSASRPQDRQFILSSKKLLLSDSGFYLCAWSKQRGGFFGPGTRLTVL.

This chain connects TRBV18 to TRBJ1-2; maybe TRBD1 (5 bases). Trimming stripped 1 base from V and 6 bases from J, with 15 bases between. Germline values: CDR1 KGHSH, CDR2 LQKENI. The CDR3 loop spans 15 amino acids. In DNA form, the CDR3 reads TGTGCCAGCTCACCACGCACAGGAGAATGGAATGGCTACACCTTC. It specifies CASSPRTGEWNGYTF.

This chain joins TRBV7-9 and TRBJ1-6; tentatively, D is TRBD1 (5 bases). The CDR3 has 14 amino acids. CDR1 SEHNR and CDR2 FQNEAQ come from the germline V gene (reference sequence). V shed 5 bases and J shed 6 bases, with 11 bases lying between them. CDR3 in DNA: TGTGCCAGCAGCCGGGACTTGGGTAATTCACCCCTCCACTTT. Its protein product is CASSRDLGNSPLHF.

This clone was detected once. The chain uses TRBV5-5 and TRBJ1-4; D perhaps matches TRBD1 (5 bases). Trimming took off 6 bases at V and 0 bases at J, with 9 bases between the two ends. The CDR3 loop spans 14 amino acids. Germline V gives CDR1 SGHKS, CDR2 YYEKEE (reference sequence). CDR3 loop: CASTTGATNEKLFF. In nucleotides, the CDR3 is TGTGCCAGCACCACAGGAGCAACTAATGAAAAACTGTTTTTT.

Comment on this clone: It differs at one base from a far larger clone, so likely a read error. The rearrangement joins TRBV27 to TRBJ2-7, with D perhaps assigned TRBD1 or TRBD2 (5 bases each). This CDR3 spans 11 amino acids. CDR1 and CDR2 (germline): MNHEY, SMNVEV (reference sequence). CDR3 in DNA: TGTGCCAGCAGTTGGGGGAACGAGCAGCACTTC. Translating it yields CASSWGNEQHF.

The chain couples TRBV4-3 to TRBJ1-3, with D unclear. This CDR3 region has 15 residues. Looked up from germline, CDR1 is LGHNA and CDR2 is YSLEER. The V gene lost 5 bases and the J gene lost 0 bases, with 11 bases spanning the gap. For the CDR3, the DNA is TGCGCCAGCAGCTCTTGGGGTGGCTCTGGAAACACCATATATTTT. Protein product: CASSSWGGSGNTIYF.

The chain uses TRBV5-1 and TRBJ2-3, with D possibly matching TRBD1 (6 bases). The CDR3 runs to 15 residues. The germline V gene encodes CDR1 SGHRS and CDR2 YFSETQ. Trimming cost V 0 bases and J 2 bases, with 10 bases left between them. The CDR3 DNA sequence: TGCGCCAGCAGCTTGGTGGGGGCACTCACAGATACGCAGTATTTT. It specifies CASSLVGALTDTQYF.

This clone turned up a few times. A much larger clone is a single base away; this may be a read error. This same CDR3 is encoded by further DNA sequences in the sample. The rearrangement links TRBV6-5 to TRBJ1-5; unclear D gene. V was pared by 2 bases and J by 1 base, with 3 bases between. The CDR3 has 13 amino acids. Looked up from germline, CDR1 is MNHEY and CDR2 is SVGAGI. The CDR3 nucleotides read TGTGCCAGCAGTTACGGCAGCAATCAGCCCCAGCATTTT. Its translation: CASSYGSNQPQHF.

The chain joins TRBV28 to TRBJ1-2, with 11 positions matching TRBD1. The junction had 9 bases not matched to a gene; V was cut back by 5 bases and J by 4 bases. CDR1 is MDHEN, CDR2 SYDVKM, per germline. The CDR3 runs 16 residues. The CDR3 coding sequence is TGTGCCAGCAGTCCTGGACAGGGGGCCTCCGGCTATGGCTACACCTTC. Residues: CASSPGQGASGYGYTF.

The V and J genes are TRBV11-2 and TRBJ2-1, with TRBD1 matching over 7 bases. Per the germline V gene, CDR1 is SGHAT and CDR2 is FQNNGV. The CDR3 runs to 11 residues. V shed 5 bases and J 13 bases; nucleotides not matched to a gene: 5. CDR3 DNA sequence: TGTGCCAGCAGCCATAGGGACAGACAGTTCTTC. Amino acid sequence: CASSHRDRQFF.

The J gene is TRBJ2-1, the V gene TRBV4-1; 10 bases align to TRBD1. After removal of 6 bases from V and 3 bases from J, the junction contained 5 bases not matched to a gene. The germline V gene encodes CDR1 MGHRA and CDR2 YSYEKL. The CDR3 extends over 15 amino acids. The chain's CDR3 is CASSQDRGVYNEQFF. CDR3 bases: TGCGCCAGCAGTCAGGACAGGGGGGTCTACAATGAGCAGTTCTTC.